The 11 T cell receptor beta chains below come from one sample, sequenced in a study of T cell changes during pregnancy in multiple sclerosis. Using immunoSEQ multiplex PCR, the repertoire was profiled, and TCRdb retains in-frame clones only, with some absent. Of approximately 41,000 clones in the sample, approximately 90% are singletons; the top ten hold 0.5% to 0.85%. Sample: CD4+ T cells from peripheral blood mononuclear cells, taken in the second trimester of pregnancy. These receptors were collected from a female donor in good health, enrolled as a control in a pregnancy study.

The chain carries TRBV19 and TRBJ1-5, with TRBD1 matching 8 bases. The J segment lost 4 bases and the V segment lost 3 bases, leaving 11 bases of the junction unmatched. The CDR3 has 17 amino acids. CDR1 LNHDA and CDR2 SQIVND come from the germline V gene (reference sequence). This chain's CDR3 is CASSITPDRARNQPQHF. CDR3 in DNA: TGTGCCAGTAGTATTACTCCGGACAGGGCGAGGAATCAGCCCCAGCATTTT.

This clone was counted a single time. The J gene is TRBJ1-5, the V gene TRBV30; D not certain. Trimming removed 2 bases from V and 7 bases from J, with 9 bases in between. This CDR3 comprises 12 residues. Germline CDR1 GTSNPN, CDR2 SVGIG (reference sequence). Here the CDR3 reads CAWSPEGQPQHF. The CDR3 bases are TGTGCCTGGAGTCCGGAGGGCCAGCCCCAGCATTTT.

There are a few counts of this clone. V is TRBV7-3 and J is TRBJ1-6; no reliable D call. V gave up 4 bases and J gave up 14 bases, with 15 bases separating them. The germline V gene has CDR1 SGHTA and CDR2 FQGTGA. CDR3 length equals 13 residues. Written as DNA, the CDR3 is TGTGCCAGCAGCTCCGTGGCGGGGAGCACCCTCCACTTT. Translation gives CASSSVAGSTLHF.

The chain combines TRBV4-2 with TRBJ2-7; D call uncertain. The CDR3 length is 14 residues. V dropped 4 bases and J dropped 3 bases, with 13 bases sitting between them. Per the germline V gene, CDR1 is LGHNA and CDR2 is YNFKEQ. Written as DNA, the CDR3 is TGTGCCAGCAGCCCACTGGGCAGCATCTACGAGCAGTACTTC. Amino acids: CASSPLGSIYEQYF.

DNA of the CDR3: TGTGCCAGCAGCCTCCCCGGAGCGCTACTCCTTGGAAACACCATATATTTT. Its translation: CASSLPGALLLGNTIYF. V usage is TRBV7-2 and J usage is TRBJ1-3; D remains ambiguous. The V gene's germline CDR1 is SGHTA and CDR2 FQGNSA. The CDR3 has 17 amino acids. Trimming pared 5 bases from V and 3 bases from J, leaving 20 bases between.

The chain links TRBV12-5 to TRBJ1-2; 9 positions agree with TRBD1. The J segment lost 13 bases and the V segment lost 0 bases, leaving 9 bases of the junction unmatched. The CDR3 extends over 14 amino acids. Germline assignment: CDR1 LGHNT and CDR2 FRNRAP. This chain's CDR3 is CASGLVQGASPPTF. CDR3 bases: TGTGCTAGTGGTTTGGTACAGGGGGCCTCTCCCCCCACCTTC.

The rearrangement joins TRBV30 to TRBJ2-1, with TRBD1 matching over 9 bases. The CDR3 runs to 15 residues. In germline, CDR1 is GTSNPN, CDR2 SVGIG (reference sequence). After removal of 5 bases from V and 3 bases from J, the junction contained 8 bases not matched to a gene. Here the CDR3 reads CAWRKGDRDYNEQFF. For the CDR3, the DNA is TGTGCCTGGCGGAAAGGGGACAGGGACTACAATGAGCAGTTCTTC.

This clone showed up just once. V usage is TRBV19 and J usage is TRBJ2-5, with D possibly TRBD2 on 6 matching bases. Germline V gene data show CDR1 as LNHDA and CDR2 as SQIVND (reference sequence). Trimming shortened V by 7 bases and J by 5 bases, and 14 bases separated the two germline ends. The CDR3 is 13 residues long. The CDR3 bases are TGTGCCAGTACCTCGAGTGCGGGGGAGACCCAGTACTTC. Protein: CASTSSAGETQYF.

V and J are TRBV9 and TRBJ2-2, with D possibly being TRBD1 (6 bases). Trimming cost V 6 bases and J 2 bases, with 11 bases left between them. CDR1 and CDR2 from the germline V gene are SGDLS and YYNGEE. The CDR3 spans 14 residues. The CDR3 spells CASTRDTNTGELFF. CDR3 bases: TGTGCCAGCACCCGGGACACCAACACCGGGGAGCTGTTTTTT.

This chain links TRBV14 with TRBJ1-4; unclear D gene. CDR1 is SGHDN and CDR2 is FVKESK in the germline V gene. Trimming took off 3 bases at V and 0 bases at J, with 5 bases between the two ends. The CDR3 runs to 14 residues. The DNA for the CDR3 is TGTGCCAGCAGCCACACATCAACTAATGAAAAACTGTTTTTT. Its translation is CASSHTSTNEKLFF.

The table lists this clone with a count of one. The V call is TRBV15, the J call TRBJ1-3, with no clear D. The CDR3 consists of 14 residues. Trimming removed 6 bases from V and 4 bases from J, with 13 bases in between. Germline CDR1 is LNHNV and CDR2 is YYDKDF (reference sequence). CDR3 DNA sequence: TGTGCCACCAGTAAAGGGAGGGCAGGAAACACCATATATTTT. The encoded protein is CATSKGRAGNTIYF.